Following are 2 T cell receptor beta chains from one sample sequenced in a study of T cells in Graves' hyperthyroidism and ophthalmopathy (dated by TCRdb to the late 2010s). The protocol used for the library was multiplex PCR. The sequencer listed for this sample is Illumina HiSeq 2000. TCR beta CDR3 regions were amplified from RNA transcripts. For the first round of RT-PCR on the TCR CDR3, the HTBI primer set was used together with the Qiagen OneStep RT-PCR kit. TCRdb trimmed public reads at Q25 via fastp, called clones via MiXCR and kept in-frame beta chains. One record per CDR3 amino acid sequence lists the most common genes and DNA. For this sample the table gives 490,000 or so distinct CDR3 sequences, of which 15% to 20% were detected only once. The top ten clonotypes cover over 25% of the sample. The sample was blood. The receptors stem from a woman aged 30 to 39 with Graves' ophthalmopathy.

V and J are TRBV19 and TRBJ2-1; TRBD2 matches at 7 bases. Looked up from germline, CDR1 is LNHDA and CDR2 is SQIVND (reference sequence). The CDR3 contains 17 residues. V trimming: 1 base; J trimming: 4 bases; junction bases outside the gene matches: 10. The CDR3 DNA sequence: TGTGCCAGTAGTATAGGGGCCCCTAGCGGTAAATACAATGAGCAGTTCTTC. Its translation: CASSIGAPSGKYNEQFF.

This clonotype was detected a few times. V usage is TRBV2 and J usage is TRBJ1-3; D is ambiguous. In germline, CDR1 is SNHLY, CDR2 FYNNEI. The CDR3 has 15 amino acids. V lost 1 base, J lost 3 bases, and 10 bases lay in between. The CDR3 reads CASSEDLRVGNTIYF. The DNA for the CDR3 is TGTGCCAGCAGTGAAGATCTGAGGGTTGGAAACACCATATATTTT.